The next 18 T cell receptor beta chains were all read from a single sample in a study of HIV-infected children after antiretroviral therapy interruption. The TCR library was built from RNA with a 3' RACE protocol and unique molecular identifiers. TCRdb re-called the 3' RACE reads through MiXCR, storing one row per CDR3 protein. The sample shows about 15,000 distinct CDR3 sequences, 3% to 3.5% of them seen only once. Treatment here: PENTA 11 planned treatment interruption arm or continuous ART arm. Sequences were derived from CD45RA+ CD4+ T cells from PBMCs, sampled from a donor given antiretroviral therapy, either interrupted or continuous. Noted subset: naive CD4+ CD45RA+ CD45RO- T cells. These receptors all come from a child between 2 and 17 years old with HIV.

This clonotype was detected ten times or more. J is TRBJ2-7 and V is TRBV20-1; 7 bases map to TRBD1. Trimming cost V 5 bases and J 2 bases; bases outside gene matches: 3. The CDR3 has 12 amino acids. The germline V gene encodes CDR1 DFQATT and CDR2 SNEGSKA (reference sequence). CDR3 protein: CSASDRAYEQYF. CDR3 DNA: TGCAGTGCTTCCGACAGGGCCTACGAGCAGTACTTC.

Ten or more counts support this clonotype. The chain employs TRBV30 and TRBJ2-5; tentatively, D is TRBD2 (7 bases). The CDR3 sequence is 14 residues long. V lost 4 bases and J lost 8, with 20 bases in between. Germline V gene lookup returns CDR1 GTSNPN and CDR2 SVGIG (reference sequence). Written as DNA, the CDR3 is TGTGCCTGGACCCCCCGGGGGGCCGGAGAAACCCAGTACTTC. It codes for CAWTPRGAGETQYF.

In its sample, this clonotype was seen many times. The junction shows a germline mismatch at one end, possibly a read error. The V gene is TRBV12-3 or TRBV12-4, the J gene TRBJ2-2, with D uncertain. The CDR3 covers 15 residues. Written as DNA, the CDR3 is TGTGCAAGCAGCCCTCCCAGGCCAAACACCGGGCAGCTCTACTTT. Amino acids: CASSPPRPNTGQLYF.

This clonotype was recorded many times. This chain joins TRBV2 and TRBJ1-4; D unresolved. Germline V gene sequence: CDR1 SNHLY, CDR2 FYNNEI. V was trimmed by 4 bases and J by 7 bases, leaving 10 bases between them. The CDR3 sequence is 13 residues long. The CDR3 is CASSGQIPEKLFF. The CDR3 DNA reads as TGTGCCAGCAGTGGGCAGATTCCTGAAAAACTGTTTTTT.

This clonotype has a handful of counts. This sequence joins TRBV30 and TRBJ2-5; D is unresolved. Germline CDR1 GTSNPN, CDR2 SVGIG (reference sequence). V was shortened by 5 bases and J by 5 bases, with 15 bases between the two germline ends. This CDR3 has 13 residues. CDR3 DNA: TGTGCCTGGGCCACGATGGGCGGTGAGACCCAGTACTTC. Its translation: CAWATMGGETQYF.

This clonotype was seen many times. The chain couples TRBV6-5 to TRBJ1-1; D uncertain. CDR3 length: 15 amino acids. Trimming took 2 bases from V and 0 from J, leaving 10 bases between them. Germline lookup yields CDR1 MNHEY and CDR2 SVGAGI. The CDR3 region has the DNA TGTGCCAGCAGTTACGGGCGGGGTATGAACACTGAAGCTTTCTTT. Translating gives CASSYGRGMNTEAFF.

This clonotype was observed at least ten times. V gene TRBV5-1 combines with J gene TRBJ2-5, with D possibly being TRBD2 (5 bases). Germline V gives CDR1 SGHRS, CDR2 YFSETQ. The CDR3 spans 18 residues. Trimming shortened V by 3 bases and J by 0 bases, and 21 bases separated the two germline ends. The CDR3 DNA is TGCGCCAGCAGCTATCTACCCGCTAGCTATTTATACCAAGAGACCCAGTACTTC. Residues: CASSYLPASYLYQETQYF.

This clonotype was observed at least ten times. At one boundary the junction diverges from the germline segment, which might be a read error. The rearrangement links TRBV4-2 to TRBJ2-5; 7 bases map to TRBD1. The CDR3 consists of 14 residues. Per the germline V gene, CDR1 is LGHNA and CDR2 is YNFKEQ. The CDR3 loop reads CASSQETGKDTQYF. In DNA, the CDR3 is TGTGCCAGCAGCCAAGAGACAGGGAAGGACACCCAGTACTTT.

This clonotype occurred many times. The chain recombines TRBV10-3 with TRBJ2-5; 10 bases match TRBD2. The CDR3 loop spans 22 amino acids. Germline V gene sequence: CDR1 ENHRY, CDR2 SYGVKD. V dropped 7 bases and J dropped 3; count of bases not matched to a gene: 29. The CDR3 is CAIKEDGVTAGGYHPLKETQYF. For the CDR3, the DNA is TGTGCCATCAAGGAGGATGGGGTAACAGCGGGAGGGTACCACCCGTTAAAAGAGACCCAGTACTTC.

This clonotype counts as large. V usage is TRBV9 and J usage is TRBJ2-1; D is undetermined. This CDR3 is 11 amino acids long. Trimming left V 6 bases short and J 5 bases short, with 6 bases between. Per germline, CDR1 SGDLS and CDR2 YYNGEE. CDR3 nucleotide sequence: TGTGCCAGCACGAGGAACAATGAGCAGTTCTTC. Its translation: CASTRNNEQFF.

There are many counts of this clonotype. The chain carries TRBV2 and TRBJ1-1; unclear D gene. Trimming removed 8 bases at V and 0 bases at J, with 13 bases between. Germline V gene data show CDR1 as SNHLY and CDR2 as FYNNEI. This CDR3 has 14 residues. As DNA, the CDR3 is TGTGCCAGCGTCCTACTCACACTGAACACTGAAGCTTTCTTT. Its translation is CASVLLTLNTEAFF.

The sample holds many counts of this clonotype. This chain joins TRBV20-1 and TRBJ1-5; weak D call: TRBD1 (6 bases). Germline loops: CDR1 DFQATT, CDR2 SNEGSKA (reference sequence). The CDR3 sequence is 18 residues long. Trimming pared 0 bases from V and 2 bases from J, leaving 20 bases between. The CDR3 DNA is TGCAGTGCTAGAGAGGAAGCTGGAGGGGGGGTTCGCAATCAGCCCCAGCATTTT. Translation gives CSAREEAGGGVRNQPQHF.

This clonotype was recorded many times. The chain links TRBV10-3 to TRBJ2-3; possibly TRBD1 for D (5 bases). Germline V gene data show CDR1 as ENHRY and CDR2 as SYGVKD. The CDR3 spans 13 residues. V was clipped by 2 bases and J by 6 bases, with 9 bases between them. CDR3 coding DNA: TGTGCCATCAGTGAGGGGGCAACGGATACGCAGTATTTT. This sequence encodes CAISEGATDTQYF.

This clonotype was detected ten times or more. The junction departs from the called germline gene at one end, perhaps through a read error. The chain joins TRBV19 to TRBJ2-4; D is possibly TRBD1 or TRBD2 (6 bases each). Germline loops: CDR1 LNHDA, CDR2 SQIVND (reference sequence). The CDR3 totals 16 residues. The CDR3 protein is CASSNPGGPSQNTLYF. CDR3 nucleotide sequence: TGTGCCAGCAGTAATCCTGGGGGGCCGAGTCAAAACACCTTGTACTTT.

This clonotype showed up many times. The gene calls are TRBV11-2 and TRBJ1-2, with TRBD1 matching over 9 bases. CDR1 and CDR2 (germline): SGHAT, FQNNGV. Germline trimming cut 2 bases from V and 5 bases from J; bases unmatched to any gene: 9. The CDR3 has 16 amino acids. The CDR3 protein is CASSLREGTGRYGYTF. Here the CDR3 DNA reads TGTGCCAGCAGCTTACGGGAGGGGACAGGGAGATATGGCTACACCTTC.

In its sample, this clonotype was seen once. A junction end diverges from the germline sequence, so it may reflect a read error. V is TRBV4-1 and J is TRBJ2-3; possibly TRBD2 for D (6 bases). Germline V lookup: CDR1 MGHRA, CDR2 YSYEKL. The CDR3 loop spans 20 amino acids. The CDR3 DNA reads as TGCGCCAACAGCCAGTCCGGGGCACTAGCTGCAACCATGCGCGGAGATACGCAGTATTTT. It yields the protein CANSQSGALAATMRGDTQYF.

There are many counts of this clonotype. The rearrangement links TRBV29-1 to TRBJ1-1; possible D gene TRBD1, 5 bases. Trimming took off 5 bases at V and 5 bases at J, with 9 bases between the two ends. Germline CDR1 SQVTM, CDR2 ANQGSEA. The length of the CDR3 is 11 residues. The CDR3 region is CSVPRATEAFF. CDR3 nucleotides: TGCAGCGTTCCCAGGGCTACTGAAGCTTTCTTT.

In its sample, this clonotype is medium-sized. V and J are TRBV20-1 and TRBJ2-7; D gene unclear. This CDR3 region has 14 residues. V was clipped by 0 bases and J by 5 bases, with 14 bases between them. CDR1 and CDR2 (germline): DFQATT, SNEGSKA (reference sequence). The CDR3 nucleotides are TGCAGTGCTAGAGATTCTCAAAGATCGGACGAGCAGTACTTC. This encodes CSARDSQRSDEQYF.